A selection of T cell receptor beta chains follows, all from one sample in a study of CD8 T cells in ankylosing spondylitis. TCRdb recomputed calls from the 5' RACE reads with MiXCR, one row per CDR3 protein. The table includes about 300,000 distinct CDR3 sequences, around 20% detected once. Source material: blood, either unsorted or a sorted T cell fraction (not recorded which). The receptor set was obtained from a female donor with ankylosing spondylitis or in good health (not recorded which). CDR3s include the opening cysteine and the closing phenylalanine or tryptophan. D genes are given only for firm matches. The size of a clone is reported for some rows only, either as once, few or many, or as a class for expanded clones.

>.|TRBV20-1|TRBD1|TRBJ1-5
CSAYRGRNNQPQHF
TGCAGTGCGTACAGGGGGAGGAACAATCAGCCCCAGCATTTT
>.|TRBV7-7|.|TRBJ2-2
CASSFWGFRTVTGELFF
TGTGCCAGCAGCTTTTGGGGGTTCAGGACAGTCACCGGGGAGCTGTTTTTT
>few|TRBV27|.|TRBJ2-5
CASGHTTGAEYF
TGTGCCAGCGGTCACACCACGGGGGCCGAGTACTTC
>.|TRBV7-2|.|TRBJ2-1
CASSLIGGTPREQFF
TGTGCCAGCAGCTTAATAGGCGGGACCCCACGGGAGCAGTTCTTC
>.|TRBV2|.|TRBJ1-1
CASSENRNTEAFF
TGTGCCAGCAGTGAAAACAGGAACACTGAAGCTTTCTTT
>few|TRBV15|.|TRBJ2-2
CATSNGLNTGELFF
TGTGCCACCAGTAATGGGTTAAACACCGGGGAGCTGTTTTTT
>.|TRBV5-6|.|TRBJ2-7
CASSLVGRETSYEQYF
TGTGCCAGCAGCTTGGTTGGACGAGAGACATCCTACGAGCAGTACTTC
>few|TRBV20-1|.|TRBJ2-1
CSAPPDLLTHYTNNEQFF
TGCAGTGCCCCCCCGGACCTGCTGACCCATTATACTAACAATGAGCAGTTCTTC
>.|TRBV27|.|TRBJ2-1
CASSLRGQLLGGYNEQFF
TGTGCCAGCAGTTTGAGAGGACAGCTCCTAGGGGGTTACAATGAGCAGTTCTTC
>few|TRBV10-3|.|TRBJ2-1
CAISESSRTWGFF
TGTGCCATCAGTGAGTCGAGTAGGACATGGGGATTCTTC
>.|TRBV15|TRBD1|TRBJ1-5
CATSRDSGGDQPQHF
TGTGCCACCAGCAGAGATTCAGGGGGGGATCAGCCCCAGCATTTT
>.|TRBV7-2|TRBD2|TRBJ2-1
CASSPMGGRVSYNEQFF
TGTGCCAGCAGCCCTATGGGCGGGAGGGTGTCCTACAATGAGCAGTTCTTC
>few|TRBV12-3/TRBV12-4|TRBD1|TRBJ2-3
CASSSTGFTDTQYF
TGTGCCAGCAGTTCGACAGGGTTCACAGATACGCAGTATTTT
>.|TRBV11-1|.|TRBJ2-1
CASSRGGGISSSYNEQFF
TGTGCCAGCAGCCGAGGGGGCGGGATCTCCAGCTCCTACAATGAGCAGTTCTTC
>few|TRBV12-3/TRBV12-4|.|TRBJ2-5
CASSWGVLETQYF
TGTGCCAGCAGCTGGGGGGTTCTAGAGACCCAGTACTTC
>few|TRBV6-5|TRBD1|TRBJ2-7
CASSYTTRGLAGQYF
TGTGCCAGCAGTTACACTACTAGGGGGCTAGCAGGGCAGTACTTC
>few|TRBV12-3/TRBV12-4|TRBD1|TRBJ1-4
CASGKSGTGNEKLFF
TGTGCCAGTGGGAAGTCCGGGACAGGGAACGAAAAACTGTTTTTT
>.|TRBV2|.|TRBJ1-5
CASSDEGNQPQHF
TGTGCCAGCAGTGATGAGGGGAATCAGCCCCAGCATTTT
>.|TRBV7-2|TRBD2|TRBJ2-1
CASGGLAGNEQFF
TGTGCCAGCGGGGGACTAGCGGGCAATGAGCAGTTCTTC
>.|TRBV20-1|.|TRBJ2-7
CSASPRRGYEQYF
TGCAGTGCTAGCCCCCGCCGGGGCTACGAGCAGTACTTC
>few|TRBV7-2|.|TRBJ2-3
CASSLYQARPEDTQYF
TGTGCCAGCAGCTTATATCAGGCCCGCCCGGAAGATACGCAGTATTTT
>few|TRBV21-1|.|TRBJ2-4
CASSGRGPKESEGIQYF
TGTGCCAGCAGCGGCCGCGGCCCGAAAGAATCAGAGGGCATTCAGTACTTC
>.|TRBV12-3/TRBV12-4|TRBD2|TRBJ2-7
CASSSLAGVPSYEQYF
TGTGCCAGCAGTTCTCTAGCGGGAGTTCCCTCCTACGAGCAGTACTTC
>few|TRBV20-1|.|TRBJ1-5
CSAVRAFGQPQHF
TGCAGTGCGGTCAGGGCCTTCGGGCAGCCCCAGCATTTT
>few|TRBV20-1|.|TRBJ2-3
CSAPKGVDTQYF
TGCAGTGCTCCGAAGGGGGTGGATACGCAGTATTTT
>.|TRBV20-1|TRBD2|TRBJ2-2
CSVITSGIRTGELFF
TGCAGTGTTATAACTAGCGGGATTAGGACCGGGGAGCTGTTTTTT
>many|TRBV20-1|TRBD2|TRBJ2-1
CSARDSGPYNEQFF
TGCAGTGCTAGAGATAGCGGGCCCTACAATGAGCAGTTCTTC
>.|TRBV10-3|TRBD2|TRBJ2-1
CAISGLAGMNEQFF
TGTGCCATCAGTGGACTAGCGGGAATGAATGAGCAGTTCTTC
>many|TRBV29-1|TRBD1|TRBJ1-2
CSGGHGQGHGYTF
TGCAGCGGGGGACACGGACAGGGCCATGGCTACACCTTC